One sample yielded the 27 T cell receptor beta chains listed below, sequenced in a study of blood T cell repertoires in COVID-19. Profiling relied on immunoSEQ multiplex PCR, and the TCRdb table lists in-frame clones only, not all of them. This repertoire shows roughly 500,000 clones, about 88% found once; its top ten account for 0.75% to 0.9%. The sample comprised peripheral blood. The receptors were gathered from a man younger than 30 with COVID-19, enrolled during active disease.

This chain joins TRBV19 and TRBJ1-3; D is unclear. The germline V gene has CDR1 LNHDA and CDR2 SQIVND (reference sequence). The CDR3 length is 13 residues. Trimming cost V 4 bases and J 4 bases, with 8 bases left between them. This CDR3 is CASSTLGGNTIYF. The CDR3 coding sequence is TGTGCCAGTAGTACCCTCGGGGGAAACACCATATATTTT. Looking up the rest from reference TRBV19 and TRBJ1-3 gives the full variable domain: DGGITQSPKYLFRKEGQNVTLSCEQNLNHDAMYWYRQDPGQGLRLIYYSQIVNDFQKGDIAEGYSVSREKKESFPLTVTSAQKNPTAFYLCASSTLGGNTIYFGEGSWLTVV.

The chain couples TRBV27 to TRBJ1-6, with a weak D call TRBD1 (5 bases). Germline CDR1 is MNHEY and CDR2 is SMNVEV (reference sequence). The CDR3 runs 18 residues. The V end was cut by 3 bases, the J end by 1 base, with 16 bases between. The CDR3 reads CASSLSWGGNSYNSPLHF. In DNA, the CDR3 is TGTGCCAGCAGTTTGTCCTGGGGGGGAAATTCCTATAATTCACCCCTCCACTTT.

The CDR3 protein is CASSQGRWEQYF. The CDR3 nucleotides read TGTGCCAGCAGCCAAGGGAGATGGGAGCAGTACTTC. The chain links TRBV3-1 (or the pseudogene TRBV3-2) to TRBJ2-7, with D unclear. Trimming stripped 1 base from V and 7 bases from J, with 8 bases between. CDR1 and CDR2 (germline): LGHDT, YNNKEL (reference sequence). The CDR3 is made up of 12 amino acids.

The chain carries TRBV20-1 and TRBJ2-4, with TRBD1 matching 8 bases. The CDR3 is 11 residues long. Germline-derived CDR1 and CDR2 are DFQATT and SNEGSKA (reference sequence). Trimming took 6 bases from V and 10 from J; bases not matched to a gene: 5. The CDR3 DNA follows: TGCAGTGCAGACAGGGGTGAGATTCAGTACTTC. Translation gives CSADRGEIQYF.

This clone appeared once. This rearrangement joins TRBV12-5 to TRBJ1-4, with D possibly TRBD1 on 6 matching bases. The V and J ends lost 6 bases and 7 bases respectively, with 15 bases between them. The CDR3 is 14 amino acids. The V gene's germline CDR1 is LGHNT and CDR2 FRNRAP. In nucleotides, the CDR3 is TGTGCTAGTGGCCCGCCGGGGGGCTCTGAAAAACTGTTTTTT. Its translation is CASGPPGGSEKLFF.

Notes on this clone: In the same sample, other DNA sequences code for this CDR3. The gene calls are TRBV2 and TRBJ2-1; D is ambiguous. The CDR3 consists of 13 residues. CDR1 is SNHLY and CDR2 is FYNNEI in the germline V gene. V was clipped by 1 base and J by 4 bases, with 5 bases between them. DNA of the CDR3: TGTGCCAGCAGTGAAGGGCGGTACAATGAGCAGTTCTTC. Translated: CASSEGRYNEQFF.

This clone was detected once. The chain links TRBV11-3 to TRBJ2-5; 7 nucleotides agree with TRBD2. CDR1 is SGHNT, CDR2 YENEEA, per germline. V gave up 6 bases and J gave up 4 bases; unmatched junction bases: 2. The CDR3 covers 12 residues. CDR3 nucleotides: TGTGCCAGCAGTGGGGAGGGAGAGACCCAGTACTTC. Its translation: CASSGEGETQYF.

This clone has just a few counts. The chain couples TRBV12-2 to TRBJ2-1; whether TRBD2, the table's D call, matches the DNA was not checked. TRBV12-2 is a known pseudogene. This CDR3 has 12 amino acids. CDR3 bases: TGTGCAAGTCTAGCGGGGTACAATGAGCAGTTCTTC. Its protein product is CASLAGYNEQFF.

This sequence joins TRBV5-5 and TRBJ1-1; 7 nucleotides agree with TRBD1. After removal of 5 bases from V and 4 bases from J, the junction contained 11 bases not matched to a gene. Germline V lookup: CDR1 SGHKS, CDR2 YYEKEE (reference sequence). This CDR3 has 15 residues. The CDR3 protein is CASSYDRASGTEAFF. CDR3 nucleotides: TGTGCCAGCAGTTACGACAGGGCATCGGGCACTGAAGCTTTCTTT.

The rearrangement links TRBV18 to TRBJ2-7; TRBD2 agrees at 9 bases. The CDR3 is made up of 14 amino acids. Germline CDR1 reads KGHSH; CDR2 reads LQKENI. Unmatched junction bases numbered 1, after V lost 0 bases and J lost 4 bases. The CDR3: CASSPPAGGYEQYF. The CDR3 DNA reads TGTGCCAGCTCACCACCCGCGGGAGGGTACGAGCAGTACTTC.

This sequence joins TRBV27 and TRBJ1-2, with 8 bases identical to TRBD1. The CDR3 runs to 16 residues. Germline V gene sequence: CDR1 MNHEY, CDR2 SMNVEV (reference sequence). With 6 bases clipped from V and 4 bases from J, the junction kept 13 bases outside the gene matches. CDR3 coding DNA: TGTGCCAGCAGAGAAGCCCCAGGGACAGGAGCCTATGGCTACACCTTC. Translation gives CASREAPGTGAYGYTF.

The CDR3 is CASGLSRAVSYNEQFF. CDR3 DNA: TGTGCTAGTGGTTTGTCCAGGGCGGTCTCCTACAATGAGCAGTTCTTC. The rearrangement uses TRBV12-5 and TRBJ2-1; D may be TRBD1 (5 bases). From germline, CDR1 is LGHNT and CDR2 FRNRAP. V lost 2 bases to trimming and J lost 0 bases, with 11 bases between them. CDR3 length: 16 residues.

The chain couples TRBV6-5 to TRBJ2-1; 10 nucleotides agree with TRBD2. V was pared by 2 bases and J by 5 bases, with 3 bases of the junction left unmatched. This CDR3 has 15 residues. The germline V gene encodes CDR1 MNHEY and CDR2 SVGAGI. CDR3 coding DNA: TGTGCCAGCAGTTACGGACTAGCGGTTAACAATGAGCAGTTCTTC. Protein product: CASSYGLAVNNEQFF.

V and J are TRBV6-1 and TRBJ2-7; no clear D gene. There are 15 residues in the CDR3. V was pared by 0 bases and J by 0 bases, with 9 bases between. The V gene's germline CDR1 is MNHNS and CDR2 SASEGT. The CDR3 DNA reads as TGTGCCAGCAGTGAAGCGTCGTGGAGCTCCTACGAGCAGTACTTC. Protein: CASSEASWSSYEQYF.

Notes on this clone: The junction does not match germline at one end; this may be a read error. The chain carries TRBV5-6 and TRBJ2-7; 7 positions match TRBD1. CDR3 length: 16 amino acids. The germline gives CDR1 SGHDT, CDR2 YYEEEE. CDR3 sequence reads: CASSLVDRASSYEQYF. The DNA of the CDR3 is TGTGCCAGCAGTTTGGTCGACAGGGCAAGCTCCTACGAGCAGTACTTC. Full variable domain (rest looked up from reference TRBV5-6 and TRBJ2-7): DAGVTQSPTHLIKTRGQQVTLRCSPKSGHDTVSWYQQALGQGPQFIFQYYEEEERQRGNFPDRFSGHQFPNYSSELNVNALLLGDSALYLCASSLVDRASSYEQYFGPGTRLTVT.

The chain joins TRBV7-2 to TRBJ2-3; 8 bases line up with TRBD1. Germline-derived CDR1 and CDR2 are SGHTA and FQGNSA. The CDR3 covers 14 residues. V gave up 5 bases and J gave up 6 bases; unmatched junction bases: 7. CDR3 in DNA: TGTGCCAGCAGCCCGACAGGGGCGGGTGATACGCAGTATTTT. Its translation is CASSPTGAGDTQYF.

The rearrangement links TRBV27 to TRBJ1-1, with D possibly matching TRBD1 (5 bases). The length of the CDR3 is 11 residues. Trimming took off 6 bases at V and 6 bases at J, with 8 bases between the two ends. Germline CDR1 is MNHEY and CDR2 is SMNVEV (reference sequence). DNA for the CDR3: TGTGCCAGCAGCCGGGGGGCTGAAGCTTTCTTT. Its protein is CASSRGAEAFF.

The chain has TRBV15 and TRBJ1-1; D call uncertain. Trimming shortened V by 5 bases and J by 7 bases, and 17 bases separated the two germline ends. This CDR3 comprises 14 residues. CDR1 is LNHNV and CDR2 is YYDKDF in the germline V gene (reference sequence). CDR3 nucleotides: TGTGCCACCAGCGCCCATCTGGGCAGCTATGAAGCTTTCTTT. This codes for CATSAHLGSYEAFF.

The V call is TRBV9, the J call TRBJ2-1; 9 bases map to TRBD2. V was pared by 4 bases and J by 5 bases, with 10 bases of the junction left unmatched. There are 16 residues in the CDR3. The germline gives CDR1 SGDLS, CDR2 YYNGEE. The CDR3 sequence: CASSPQAGGFDNEQFF. The CDR3 nucleotides are TGTGCCAGCAGCCCTCAAGCGGGAGGCTTCGACAATGAGCAGTTCTTC.

The chain recombines TRBV15 with TRBJ1-6, with 7 bases lining up with TRBD1. In germline, CDR1 is LNHNV, CDR2 YYDKDF (reference sequence). CDR3 length equals 13 residues. V lost 9 bases, J lost 7 bases, and 6 bases stayed unmatched. In DNA, the CDR3 is TGTGCCACGGGGACAGAGCAGAATTCACCCCTCCACTTT. Residues: CATGTEQNSPLHF.

The genes are TRBV6-5 and TRBJ2-7; tentatively, D is TRBD1 (9 bases). Per the germline V gene, CDR1 is MNHEY and CDR2 is SVGAGI. This CDR3 region has 15 residues. Trimming shortened V by 7 bases and J by 1 base, and 17 bases separated the two germline ends. CDR3 in DNA: TGTGCCAGCACCCCGGGAGGGACAGGGTCCTACGAGCAGTACTTC. This translates into CASTPGGTGSYEQYF.

The CDR3 sequence: CASSLGGSSGSYEQYF. The CDR3 nucleotides are TGCGCCAGCAGTCTTGGGGGTTCTAGCGGGTCCTACGAGCAGTACTTC. The chain is built from TRBV5-1 and TRBJ2-7, with 8 bases fitting TRBD2. This CDR3 has 16 residues. V trimming: 5 bases; J trimming: 1 base; junction bases outside the gene matches: 11. The germline CDR1 and CDR2 sequences are SGHRS and YFSETQ.

With respect to this clone: Different DNA sequences within this sample yield the same CDR3. The chain carries TRBV3-1 (or the pseudogene TRBV3-2) and TRBJ1-1, with TRBD1 matching over 10 bases. The CDR3 contains 13 residues. In germline, CDR1 is LGHDT, CDR2 YNNKEL (reference sequence). V lost 3 bases to trimming and J lost 5 bases; unmatched junction nucleotides: 0. The CDR3 loop reads CASSQDRGTEAFF. The DNA for the CDR3 is TGTGCCAGCAGCCAGGACAGGGGGACTGAAGCTTTCTTT.

J is TRBJ2-7 and V is TRBV7-3, with TRBD2 as a possible D gene (6 bases). The CDR3 is 14 amino acids. The V gene's germline CDR1 is SGHTA and CDR2 FQGTGA. With 6 bases removed from V and 6 bases from J, the gap between germline ends came to 18 bases. CDR3 region: CASSSWDFLGEQYF. DNA for the CDR3: TGTGCCAGCAGTTCTTGGGACTTCCTTGGCGAGCAGTACTTC.

Only one count was recorded for this clone. This chain uses TRBV5-8 with TRBJ1-3; D is unclear. Trimming took 3 bases from V and 0 from J, leaving 4 bases between them. The CDR3 is 13 amino acids. Germline V lookup: CDR1 SGHTS, CDR2 YDEGEE. The CDR3 here is CASSYSSGNTIYF. As DNA, the CDR3 is TGTGCCAGCAGCTACTCCTCTGGAAACACCATATATTTT.

This clone showed up just once. The rearrangement uses TRBV13 and TRBJ1-5; D not certain. The CDR3 runs to 12 residues. The V and J ends lost 2 bases and 6 bases respectively, with 5 bases between them. Germline V CDR1 and CDR2: PRHDT, FYEKMQ (reference sequence). CDR3 in amino acids: CASSLRGQPQHF. CDR3 nucleotide sequence: TGTGCCAGCAGCTTAAGAGGTCAGCCCCAGCATTTT. Together with reference TRBV13 and TRBJ1-5, the CDR3 gives the full variable domain: AAGVIQSPRHLIKEKRETATLKCYPIPRHDTVYWYQQGPGQDPQFLISFYEKMQSDKGSIPDRFSAQQFSDYHSELNMSSLELGDSALYFCASSLRGQPQHFGDGTRLSIL.

This clone was found a few times. The rearrangement joins TRBV4-2 to TRBJ1-1; weak D call: TRBD1 (6 bases). The CDR3 sequence is 16 residues long. Germline CDR1 and CDR2: LGHNA and YNFKEQ. The germline V and J ends were trimmed by 0 bases and 1 base, with 12 bases remaining between them. The CDR3 reads CASSQEQGRENTEAFF. For the CDR3, the DNA is TGTGCCAGCAGCCAAGAACAGGGAAGGGAGAACACTGAAGCTTTCTTT.